This T cell receptor (beta chain) derives from a study of CD8 T cells in ankylosing spondylitis. Study-level points and caveats: As for the disease-linked clones, they showed a CD8+ phenotype and occurred at relatively low frequencies in peripheral blood. Matched ankylosing spondylitis synovial fluid reportedly contained a significantly enriched population of disease-linked clones. For ankylosing spondylitis blood, a TCR beta motif of 8 or 9 highly homologous variants appeared characteristic.

Making the TCR beta libraries involved quantitative 5'-RACE with molecular barcodes. TCRdb used MiXCR to reprocess the 5' RACE reads, holding one entry per CDR3 protein. In the table there are 180,000 or so distinct CDR3 sequences, under 14% of which are singletons. Germline loops: CDR1 SEHNR, CDR2 FQNEAQ (reference sequence). The CDR3 runs 14 residues. Unmatched junction bases numbered 5, after V lost 5 bases and J lost 5 bases. This clonotype has ten or more counts. What it binds is not known. The receptor comes from a male donor with ankylosing spondylitis or in good health (not recorded which). The sample was blood, either unsorted or a sorted T cell fraction (not recorded which). This chain uses TRBV7-9 with TRBJ2-2; 7 bases map to TRBD1. CDR3 sequence (DNA): TGTGCCAGCAGCACGACAGGGAAAACCGGGGAGCTGTTTTTT. This codes for CASSTTGKTGELFF.